The clone carrying this T cell receptor beta chain was detected once. Antigen unknown. One junction end does not reproduce the germline sequence, and a read error may be involved. TCRdb called the reads again in MiXCR, with one record for every CDR3 protein. Seen here are more than 350,000 distinct CDR3 sequences, roughly 30% observed once, and the top ten hold around 15%. The sample is drawn from a study of T cell repertoires in cytomegalovirus infection. Study-level information: The public TCR beta signatures pointed to both CMV infection and matching HLA type.

Study-level findings and limits: The cumulative frequency of public TCR beta families distinguished individuals who carried CMV together with the relevant HLA. Across the ex vivo response, the dominant clonotypes were HLA-C-restricted CMV-specific TCR beta clonotypes.

The CDR3 is 15 amino acids. Germline CDR1 SGHVS, CDR2 FNYEAQ. Sequencing was carried out using PBMCs. This receptor was taken from a human donor in good health (CMV status not recorded). Some clones in this sample may be carry-over from other donors' samples. J is TRBJ2-1 and V is TRBV7-6, with a tentative D call TRBD1 (6 bases). CDR3 residues: CASSLDILLEGEPFF. In DNA form, the CDR3 reads TGTGCCAGCAGCCTGGACATCTTGTTAGAGGGGGAGCCGTTCTTC.